Listed below are T cell receptor beta chains from one sample, sequenced in a study of CD8 T cells in ankylosing spondylitis. TCRdb reprocessed the 5' RACE reads with MiXCR, giving one entry per CDR3 protein. The top ten hold under 0.9% of the sample, which has 400,000 or so distinct CDR3 sequences, roughly 26% seen once. Sequenced material: blood, either unsorted or a sorted T cell fraction (not recorded which). The receptor source for this set is a male donor with ankylosing spondylitis. Both conserved end residues are part of each CDR3. D genes are given only for firm matches. Expanded clones get a size class; other rows say once, few or many, or leave the size out.

D gene	clone size	J gene	V gene	CDR3 protein	CDR3 DNA
TRBD2	few	TRBJ2-3	TRBV6-1	CASTTSGRHTDTQYF	TGTGCCAGCACCACTAGCGGGAGGCACACAGATACGCAGTATTTT
TRBD1	.	TRBJ2-7	TRBV3-1	CASSWGQGISYEQYF	TGTGCCAGCAGCTGGGGACAGGGGATTTCCTACGAGCAGTACTTC
.	many	TRBJ1-5	TRBV12-3/TRBV12-4	CASSPYNQPQHF	TGTGCCAGCAGTCCTTATAATCAGCCCCAGCATTTT
.	few	TRBJ1-2	TRBV15	CATSTLQGNYGYTF	TGTGCCACCAGCACACTACAGGGTAACTATGGCTACACCTTC
.	few	TRBJ2-1	TRBV12-3/TRBV12-4	CASSTRTYNEQFF	TGTGCCAGCAGTACCAGGACGTACAATGAGCAGTTCTTC
TRBD1	.	TRBJ1-5	TRBV6-1	CASRETGNNQPQHF	TGTGCCAGCAGAGAGACAGGGAACAATCAGCCCCAGCATTTT
.	.	TRBJ2-1	TRBV11-3	CASTASLVFHEQFF	TGTGCCAGCACCGCCAGCCTAGTTTTCCATGAGCAGTTCTTC
TRBD2	few	TRBJ2-2	TRBV7-9	CASSPGTSGIFGELFF	TGTGCCAGCAGCCCAGGGACTAGCGGGATTTTCGGGGAGCTGTTTTTT
TRBD1	few	TRBJ2-6	TRBV7-9	CASSWTGGSGANVLTF	TGTGCCAGCAGCTGGACAGGGGGGTCTGGGGCCAACGTCCTGACTTTC
.	.	TRBJ1-3	TRBV15	CATSREQGSGNTIYF	TGTGCCACCAGCAGGGAACAGGGATCTGGAAACACCATATATTTT
.	.	TRBJ2-1	TRBV9	CASSVRAVTYNEQFF	TGTGCCAGCAGCGTACGGGCTGTCACCTACAATGAGCAGTTCTTC
.	.	TRBJ2-2	TRBV7-9	CASSIGTGRGELFF	TGTGCCAGCAGCATAGGGACGGGACGTGGGGAGCTGTTTTTT
TRBD2	once	TRBJ2-1	TRBV12-3/TRBV12-4	CASNLQAGGTYNEQFF	TGTGCCAGCAACCTACAGGCGGGAGGGACCTACAATGAGCAGTTCTTC
.	many	TRBJ1-1	TRBV5-1	CASSLEVLQNTEAFF	TGCGCCAGCAGCTTGGAGGTGTTACAGAACACTGAAGCTTTCTTT
TRBD1	few	TRBJ2-1	TRBV7-2	CASSITGTGGDEQFF	TGTGCCAGCAGCATTACCGGGACAGGGGGCGATGAGCAGTTCTTC
.	.	TRBJ1-2	TRBV12-3/TRBV12-4	CASSFGGLVFGYTF	TGTGCCAGCAGTTTCGGGGGTTTGGTTTTTGGCTACACCTTC
TRBD1	.	TRBJ1-1	TRBV20-1	CSARDLTGGDTAFF	TGCAGTGCTAGAGACTTAACAGGGGGCGACACGGCTTTCTTT
.	.	TRBJ2-5	TRBV20-1	CSAREGGPEETQYF	TGCAGTGCTAGAGAAGGGGGTCCCGAAGAGACCCAGTACTTC
TRBD2	few	TRBJ2-1	TRBV7-8	CASSLEPGTSNEQFF	TGTGCCAGCAGCTTAGAACCCGGGACTAGCAATGAGCAGTTCTTC